This T cell receptor (beta chain) appears in the sequencing data of a study of T cells in Graves' hyperthyroidism and ophthalmopathy. The sample holds many counts of this clonotype. From RNA transcripts, TCR beta CDR3 regions were amplified. In the first-round RT-PCR of the TCR CDR3, the HTBI primer set was used. TCRdb itself ran the multiplex PCR reads through MiXCR, one entry per CDR3 protein. The profile shows about 260,000 distinct CDR3 sequences, 16% of them singletons. CDR3 length: 22 amino acids. V was clipped by 8 bases and J by 3 bases; unmatched bases: 28. The germline gives CDR1 MDHEN, CDR2 SYDVKM.

The source of this sequence is a woman younger than 30 with Graves' ophthalmopathy. The V call is TRBV28, the J call TRBJ2-2; 9 bases map to TRBD2. The sample consisted of blood. The CDR3 coding sequence is TGTGCCAGCCTAGCCAGCAGTTTCCCCCGGGGCGGGAGGGCCCGGGACACCGGGGAGCTGTTTTTT. Protein: CASLASSFPRGGRARDTGELFF.